The 26 T cell receptor beta chains below come from one sample, sequenced in a study of regulatory T cells in long-lasting Graves disease. Time point reported: newly diagnosed GD, antithyroid drugs for less than 3 months. PBMCs were the source of the RNA used for TCR sequencing. iRepertoire HTBI primers and Arm-PCR of CDR3 regions built TCR beta libraries. TCRdb re-called the multiplex PCR reads with MiXCR, one entry per CDR3 protein. The table has 680,000 or so distinct CDR3 sequences, around 15% seen once. The sample also formed part of further work on T cells in Graves' hyperthyroidism and ophthalmopathy.

The sequenced sample was peripheral blood mononuclear cells (PBMCs), obtained at new diagnosis, from a patient treated with antithyroid drugs. These receptors were obtained from a woman aged 25 to 39 with Graves disease.

This clonotype was recorded at least ten times. The J gene is TRBJ2-1, the V gene TRBV20-1, with D tentatively TRBD2 (5 bases). The CDR3 consists of 13 residues. Per germline, CDR1 DFQATT and CDR2 SNEGSKA (reference sequence). V lost 4 bases to trimming and J lost 5 bases, with 12 bases between them. The CDR3 protein is CSATGITNNEQFF. CDR3 coding DNA: TGCAGTGCTACCGGGATAACCAACAATGAGCAGTTCTTC.

Ten or more counts support this clonotype. The chain uses TRBV11-2 and TRBJ1-5; D is unresolved. The V end was cut by 5 bases, the J end by 5 bases, with 10 bases between. This CDR3 is built from 13 residues. The germline V gene has CDR1 SGHAT and CDR2 FQNNGV. This chain's CDR3 is CASSPTGDQPQHF. The CDR3 DNA is TGTGCCAGCAGCCCGACCGGGGATCAGCCCCAGCATTTT.

The table lists this clonotype with many counts. The chain employs TRBV20-1 and TRBJ2-3; D is unclear. There are 13 residues in the CDR3. Trimming shortened V by 3 bases and J by 0 bases, and 7 bases separated the two germline ends. Per the germline V gene, CDR1 is DFQATT and CDR2 is SNEGSKA (reference sequence). The CDR3 region is CSASGPSTDTQYF. CDR3 sequence (DNA): TGCAGTGCTAGCGGGCCTAGCACAGATACGCAGTATTTT.

This clonotype was observed a handful of times. This chain joins TRBV20-1 and TRBJ1-2; unclear D gene. Trimming stripped 6 bases from V and 2 bases from J, with 16 bases between. Germline loops: CDR1 DFQATT, CDR2 SNEGSKA (reference sequence). The CDR3 has 14 residues. The CDR3 region is CSARSRGINYGYTF. DNA for the CDR3: TGCAGTGCCCGCTCCCGGGGTATAAACTATGGCTACACCTTC.

This sequence joins TRBV5-1 and TRBJ2-1, with 10 bases fitting TRBD2. The CDR3 totals 15 residues. Germline V gene data show CDR1 as SGHRS and CDR2 as YFSETQ. Germline trimming cut 8 bases from V and 7 bases from J; bases unmatched to any gene: 12. The CDR3 reads CASTSSGRGDNEQFF. The DNA for the CDR3 is TGCGCCAGTACCTCCAGCGGGAGGGGCGATAATGAGCAGTTCTTC.

About this clonotype itself: A much larger clone sits a single nucleotide away, making a read error possible. The V and J genes are TRBV7-2 and TRBJ1-5; D is unresolved. The CDR3 runs to 17 residues. Germline V gene sequence: CDR1 SGHTA, CDR2 FQGNSA. Trimming cost V 1 base and J 2 bases, with 15 bases left between them. The CDR3 nucleotides are TGTGCCAGCAGCTTAGATTTTGGAGGGTATGGCAATCAGCCCCAGCATTTT. Translating it yields CASSLDFGGYGNQPQHF.

As concerns this clonotype: A much larger clone differs from this one at a single base, so this may be a read error. The CDR3 does not close with the conserved phenylalanine or tryptophan, likely indicating a read error. The chain recombines TRBV19 with TRBJ1-6; maybe TRBD1 (5 bases). CDR3 length equals 14 residues. V was pared by 5 bases and J by 7 bases, with 12 bases between. Germline V gives CDR1 LNHDA, CDR2 SQIVND (reference sequence). The CDR3 is CASSFDSRNSPLHL. In DNA, the CDR3 is TGTGCCAGTAGTTTTGACAGCAGAAATTCACCCCTCCACCTT.

The V call is TRBV28, the J call TRBJ1-5; possibly TRBD1 for D (5 bases). V was shortened by 8 bases and J by 5 bases, with 10 bases between the two germline ends. This CDR3 comprises 12 residues. Per germline, CDR1 MDHEN and CDR2 SYDVKM. The CDR3 DNA is TGTGCCAGCGCCAGGGAGGATCAGCCCCAGCATTTT. This gives the protein CASAREDQPQHF. The full variable domain, rest sourced from reference TRBV28 and TRBJ1-5, is DVKVTQSSRYLVKRTGEKVFLECVQDMDHENMFWYRQDPGLGLRLIYFSYDVKMKEKGDIPEGYSVSREKKERFSLILESASTNQTSMYLCASAREDQPQHFGDGTRLSIL.

This clonotype occurred a few times. The rearrangement links TRBV18 to TRBJ2-4; TRBD1 matches at 9 bases. The CDR3 is 14 residues long. The junction had 6 bases not matched to a gene; V was cut back by 3 bases and J by 9 bases. Germline loops: CDR1 KGHSH, CDR2 LQKENI. CDR3 residues: CASSPPQDRGIQYF. The CDR3 coding sequence is TGTGCCAGCTCACCCCCCCAGGACAGGGGCATTCAGTACTTC.

Remarks on this clonotype: This clone may be a read error of a much larger clone one base away. This chain uses TRBV12-3 or TRBV12-4 with TRBJ1-6; D is undetermined. The CDR3 has 14 residues. Trimming shortened V by 3 bases and J by 10 bases, and 13 bases separated the two germline ends. CDR3 coding DNA: TGTGCCAGCAGTTTTAGAAGTTCTAGGTCACCCCTCCACTTT. Protein: CASSFRSSRSPLHF.

This clonotype was seen at least ten times. The chain couples TRBV7-2 to TRBJ2-1; the D is unclear. The germline V gene has CDR1 SGHTA and CDR2 FQGNSA. Trimming took off 5 bases at V and 4 bases at J, with 12 bases between the two ends. CDR3 length equals 14 residues. This CDR3 is CASSRDPKYNEQFF. The CDR3 DNA follows: TGTGCCAGCAGCAGAGATCCAAAGTACAATGAGCAGTTCTTC.

This clonotype was recorded many times. The chain recombines TRBV28 with TRBJ1-1; maybe TRBD1 (6 bases). With 2 bases removed from V and 6 bases from J, the gap between germline ends came to 10 bases. The CDR3 is 13 residues long. Germline assignment: CDR1 MDHEN and CDR2 SYDVKM. The CDR3 DNA reads TGTGCCAGCAGTTTAGAGGACAGACCTGAAGCTTTCTTT. It yields the protein CASSLEDRPEAFF.

With respect to this clonotype: A read error may be the cause here, since a much bigger clone is one base away. V and J are TRBV20-1 and TRBJ1-5, with a tentative D call TRBD1 (6 bases). From germline, CDR1 is DFQATT and CDR2 SNEGSKA (reference sequence). This CDR3 has 13 amino acids. V gave up 5 bases and J gave up 11 bases, with 19 bases separating them. The CDR3 is CSALAGAPRTQHF. As DNA, the CDR3 is TGCAGTGCTTTAGCAGGGGCCCCCCGCACCCAGCATTTT.

This chain uses TRBV7-9 with TRBJ1-1; tentative D call: TRBD1 (6 bases). The CDR3 contains 13 residues. Trimming pared 10 bases from V and 0 bases from J, leaving 12 bases between. Germline V gene data show CDR1 as SEHNR and CDR2 as FQNEAQ (reference sequence). CDR3 DNA: TGTGCCATACCGAGGGGGGTGAACACTGAAGCTTTCTTT. Translation gives CAIPRGVNTEAFF.

This clonotype appeared many times. This sequence joins TRBV25-1 and TRBJ1-1; 7 bases line up with TRBD1. The germline CDR1 and CDR2 sequences are MGHDK and SYGVNS. The CDR3 runs to 13 residues. V shed 8 bases, J shed 7 bases, and the junction held 10 bases outside the gene matches. The CDR3 loop is CASRTQGRGEAFF. The CDR3 DNA follows: TGTGCCAGCCGGACACAGGGGAGGGGTGAAGCTTTCTTT. The full variable domain, completed using reference TRBV25-1 and TRBJ1-1, is EADIYQTPRYLVIGTGKKITLECSQTMGHDKMYWYQQDPGMELHLIHYSYGVNSTEKGDLSSESTVSRIRTEHFPLTLESARPSHTSQYLCASRTQGRGEAFFGQGTRLTVV.

The chain employs TRBV6-1 and TRBJ1-2; D unclear. The V end lost 6 bases, the J end lost 8 bases, and 16 bases lay between the germline ends. Germline assignment: CDR1 MNHNS and CDR2 SASEGT. The CDR3 is made up of 13 amino acids. This chain's CDR3 is CASSDTPARGYTF. In DNA form, the CDR3 reads TGTGCCAGCAGCGATACCCCGGCAAGGGGCTACACCTTC.

The J gene is TRBJ2-7, the V gene TRBV6-2 or TRBV6-3; a possible D gene is TRBD1 (5 bases). V shed 6 bases and J shed 0 bases, with 12 bases lying between them. Germline loops: CDR1 MNHEY, CDR2 SVGEGT. This CDR3 has 14 residues. The CDR3 spells CASSSGHFSYEQYF. CDR3 in DNA: TGTGCCAGCAGCTCAGGACACTTCTCCTACGAGCAGTACTTC.

There are many counts of this clonotype. The rearrangement uses TRBV6-1 and TRBJ1-2; D is possibly TRBD1 (5 bases). This CDR3 contains 15 residues. Germline-derived CDR1 and CDR2 are MNHNS and SASEGT. The V end lost 7 bases, the J end lost 0 bases, and 15 bases lay between the germline ends. CDR3 amino acids: CASISWGEANYGYTF. DNA of the CDR3: TGTGCCAGCATCTCGTGGGGGGAAGCTAACTATGGCTACACCTTC.

Points on this clonotype: A much larger clone lies one base from this, so it may be a read error. The CDR3 DNA reads as TGTGCCATCAGAAGAGATGACAGGGTGGGTCAGCCCCAGCATTTT. Amino acid sequence: CAIRRDDRVGQPQHF. The rearrangement links TRBV10-3 to TRBJ1-5, with 7 bases matching TRBD1. The germline CDR1 and CDR2 sequences are ENHRY and SYGVKD. V lost 6 bases to trimming and J lost 6 bases; unmatched junction nucleotides: 11. The CDR3 sequence is 15 residues long.

V is TRBV5-1 and J is TRBJ2-5; either TRBD1 or TRBD2 may supply D (6 bases each). V dropped 8 bases and J dropped 4 bases, with 15 bases sitting between them. The CDR3 loop spans 13 amino acids. The germline V gene has CDR1 SGHRS and CDR2 YFSETQ. Here the CDR3 DNA reads TGCGCCAGAACCGGGGGCTTGGGAGAGACCCAGTACTTC. Translated, it gives CARTGGLGETQYF.

This clonotype occurred many times. The V gene is TRBV6-5, the J gene TRBJ1-1, with D tentatively TRBD1 (5 bases). The CDR3 is made up of 13 amino acids. Germline assignment: CDR1 MNHEY and CDR2 SVGAGI. V lost 3 bases, J lost 5 bases, and 10 bases lay in between. Here the CDR3 reads CASSYTRVTEAFF. CDR3 nucleotides: TGTGCCAGCAGTTATACCAGGGTTACTGAAGCTTTCTTT.

This clonotype was detected ten times or more. This CDR3 reads CASSLGRGGEQFF. CDR3 bases: TGTGCCAGCAGCTTAGGGCGTGGGGGTGAGCAGTTCTTC. The chain links TRBV11-2 to TRBJ2-1; D tentatively fits TRBD1 or TRBD2 (5 bases each). Germline V gene sequence: CDR1 SGHAT, CDR2 FQNNGV. The CDR3 loop spans 13 amino acids. Trimming took off 1 base at V and 9 bases at J, with 10 bases between the two ends.

This clonotype has a handful of counts. The chain has TRBV20-1 and TRBJ2-2, with 8 nucleotides matching TRBD1. The CDR3 spans 13 residues. Germline lookup yields CDR1 DFQATT and CDR2 SNEGSKA (reference sequence). J lost 6 bases, V lost 5 bases, and 5 bases had no gene match. The CDR3 DNA is TGCAGTGCTGACAGGGGTCTGTCCGGGGAGCTGTTTTTT. It is translated as CSADRGLSGELFF.

This clonotype occurred many times. V gene TRBV2 combines with J gene TRBJ2-2; 9 nucleotides line up with TRBD2. Trimming removed 7 bases from V and 4 bases from J; junction bases left unmatched: 10. From germline, CDR1 is SNHLY and CDR2 FYNNEI. The CDR3 is 16 amino acids. The CDR3 loop reads CASNPRGGSITGELFF. Written as DNA, the CDR3 is TGTGCCAGCAACCCGCGGGGGGGCTCGATCACCGGGGAGCTGTTTTTT.

This clonotype turned up a few times. This CDR3 reads CASSLEGQGTEAFF. The CDR3, as DNA: TGTGCCAGCAGCTTAGAGGGACAGGGCACTGAAGCTTTCTTT. This chain links TRBV7-9 with TRBJ1-1; TRBD1 aligns across 9 bases. Germline CDR1 and CDR2: SEHNR and FQNEAQ (reference sequence). Losses at the gene ends were 1 base for V and 4 bases for J; bases not matched to a gene: 1. CDR3 length: 14 amino acids.

This clonotype was counted between two and nine times. This chain joins TRBV12-3 or TRBV12-4 and TRBJ1-2, with D possibly matching TRBD1 (6 bases). The CDR3 covers 15 residues. Trimming cost V 5 bases and J 7 bases, with 20 bases left between them. The CDR3 nucleotides read TGTGCCAGCAGTCCTCTGGGGGGGCAGGCCAGTGGCTACACCTTC. This translates into CASSPLGGQASGYTF.